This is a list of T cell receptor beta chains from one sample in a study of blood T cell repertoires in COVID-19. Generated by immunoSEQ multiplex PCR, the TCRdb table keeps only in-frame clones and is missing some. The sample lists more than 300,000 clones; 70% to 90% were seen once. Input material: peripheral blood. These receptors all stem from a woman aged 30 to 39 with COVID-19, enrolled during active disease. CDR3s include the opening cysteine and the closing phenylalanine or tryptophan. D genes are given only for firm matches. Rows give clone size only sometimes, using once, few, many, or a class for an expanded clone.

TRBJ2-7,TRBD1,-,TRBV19,CASSKGQGAYEQYF,TGTGCCAGTAGTAAGGGACAGGGGGCCTACGAGCAGTACTTC
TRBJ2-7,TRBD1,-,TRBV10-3,CAISETGGLYEQYF,TGTGCCATCAGTGAGACAGGGGGGCTCTACGAGCAGTACTTC
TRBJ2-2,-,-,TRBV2,CASTPIRAGELFF,TGTGCCAGCACCCCCATCCGGGCCGGGGAGCTGTTTTTT
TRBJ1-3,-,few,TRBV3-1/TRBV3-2,CASSDEVSGNTIYF,TGTGCCAGCAGCGATGAGGTTTCGGGAAACACCATATATTTT
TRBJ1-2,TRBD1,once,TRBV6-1,CASSVLSPGTGGYGYTF,TGTGCCAGCAGTGTACTATCCCCCGGGACAGGGGGCTATGGCTACACCTTC
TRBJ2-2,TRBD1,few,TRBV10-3,CAIRFPGQGNTGELFF,TGTGCCATCAGATTCCCGGGACAGGGTAACACCGGGGAGCTGTTTTTT
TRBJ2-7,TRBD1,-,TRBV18,CASSPGGTGHEQYF,TGTGCCAGCTCACCGGGTGGGACAGGCCACGAGCAGTACTTC
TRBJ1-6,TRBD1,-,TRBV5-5,CASSLRDRDNSPLHF,TGTGCCAGCAGCTTGCGGGACAGGGATAATTCACCCCTCCACTTT
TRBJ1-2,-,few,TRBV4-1,CASSQVNYGYTF,TGCGCCAGCAGCCAAGTAAACTATGGCTACACCTTC
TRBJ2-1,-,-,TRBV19,CASSNYYNEQFF,TGTGCCAGTTCTAACTACTACAATGAGCAGTTCTTC
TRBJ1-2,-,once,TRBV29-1,CSVGLGLNYGYTF,TGCAGCGTTGGGTTGGGGCTTAACTATGGCTACACCTTC
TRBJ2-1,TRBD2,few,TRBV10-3,CAISVLAGGSSYNEQFF,TGTGCCATCAGTGTGCTAGCGGGTGGGAGCTCCTACAATGAGCAGTTCTTC
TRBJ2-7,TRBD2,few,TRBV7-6,CASSLVPGLASSYEQYF,TGTGCCAGCAGCTTAGTTCCGGGACTAGCGTCCTCCTACGAGCAGTACTTC
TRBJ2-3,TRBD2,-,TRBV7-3,CASSSTPGTSGTSTDTQYF,TGTGCCAGCAGCTCTACCCCCGGGACTAGCGGAACTAGCACAGATACGCAGTATTTT
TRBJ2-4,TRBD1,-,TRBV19,CASTPDRGRNIQYF,TGTGCCAGTACCCCGGACAGGGGGAGGAACATTCAGTACTTC
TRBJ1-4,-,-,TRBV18,CASSRTESEKLFF,TGTGCCAGCTCGCGGACTGAGTCGGAAAAACTGTTTTTT
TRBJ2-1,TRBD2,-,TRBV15,CATSRLRDGRARNEQFF,TGTGCCACCAGCAGGCTTCGAGACGGGAGGGCCCGCAATGAGCAGTTCTTC
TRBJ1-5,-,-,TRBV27,CASSLRGGLGRGKGNQPQHF,TGTGCCAGCAGTTTAAGGGGGGGACTAGGGAGAGGAAAGGGCAATCAGCCCCAGCATTTT
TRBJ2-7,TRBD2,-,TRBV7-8,CASSLAFGRPEQYF,TGTGCCAGCAGCTTAGCCTTCGGGAGGCCAGAGCAGTACTTC
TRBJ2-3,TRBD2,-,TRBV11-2,CASSFPLAGGDTQYF,TGTGCCAGCAGCTTCCCTCTAGCGGGTGGGGATACGCAGTATTTT
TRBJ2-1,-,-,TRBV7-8,CASSPRGLTTSYNEQFF,TGTGCCAGCAGCCCACGAGGGCTTACTACCTCCTACAATGAGCAGTTCTTC
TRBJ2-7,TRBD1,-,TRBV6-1,CASSFTLGQGYEQYF,TGTGCCAGCAGTTTCACCCTGGGACAGGGCTACGAGCAGTACTTC
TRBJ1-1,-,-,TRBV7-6,CATSRLTGTEAFF,TGTGCCACCAGTCGACTAACAGGGACTGAAGCTTTCTTT
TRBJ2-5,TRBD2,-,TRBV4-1,CASSQASGAETQYF,TGCGCCAGCAGCCAAGCGAGCGGGGCAGAGACCCAGTACTTC
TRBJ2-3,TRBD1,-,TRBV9,CASSMTGGITDTQYF,TGTGCCAGCAGTATGACAGGGGGAATCACAGATACGCAGTATTTT
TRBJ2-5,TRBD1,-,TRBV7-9,CASSSPDRGQETQYF,TGTGCCAGCAGCTCGCCGGACAGGGGTCAAGAGACCCAGTACTTC
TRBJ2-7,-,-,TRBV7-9,CASSLTGATYEQYF,TGTGCCAGCAGCTTGACAGGAGCCACCTACGAGCAGTACTTC
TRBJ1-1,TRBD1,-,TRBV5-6,CASSFGQGGTEAFF,TGTGCCAGCAGCTTCGGACAGGGCGGCACTGAAGCTTTCTTT
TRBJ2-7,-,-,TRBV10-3,CAVGSSYEQYF,TGTGCCGTGGGCAGCTCCTACGAGCAGTACTTC
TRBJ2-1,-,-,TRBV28,CASSVQGNEQFF,TGTGCCAGCAGTGTCCAGGGGAATGAGCAGTTCTTC
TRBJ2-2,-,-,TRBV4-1,CASSQPFPGELFF,TGCGCCAGCAGCCAACCCTTCCCCGGGGAGCTGTTTTTT
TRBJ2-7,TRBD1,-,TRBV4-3,CASSQATGNEQYF,TGCGCCAGCAGCCAAGCGACAGGGAACGAGCAGTACTTC
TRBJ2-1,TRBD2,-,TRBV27,CASSFQFRTSGRENEQFF,TGTGCCAGCAGTTTCCAATTCCGGACTAGCGGGAGGGAGAATGAGCAGTTCTTC
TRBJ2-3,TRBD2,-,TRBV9,CASSVELAGGDTQYF,TGTGCCAGCAGCGTAGAACTAGCGGGAGGAGATACGCAGTATTTT
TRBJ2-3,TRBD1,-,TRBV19,CASSLTGEVQYF,TGTGCCAGTAGCCTTACAGGGGAAGTGCAGTATTTT
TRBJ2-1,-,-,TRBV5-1,CASSPIGGASYNEQFF,TGCGCCAGCAGCCCGATCGGAGGGGCTTCCTACAATGAGCAGTTCTTC
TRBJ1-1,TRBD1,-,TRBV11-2,CASSSDRDTEAFF,TGTGCCAGCAGCTCGGACAGGGACACTGAAGCTTTCTTT
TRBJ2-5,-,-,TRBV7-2,CASSLRGDAQETQYF,TGTGCCAGCAGCTTACGCGGCGATGCGCAAGAGACCCAGTACTTC
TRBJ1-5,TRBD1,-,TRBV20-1,CSASLGGWNNQPQHF,TGCAGTGCTAGTCTAGGGGGCTGGAACAATCAGCCCCAGCATTTT
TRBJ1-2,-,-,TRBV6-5,CASSRQAFYGYTF,TGTGCCAGCAGTCGACAGGCCTTCTATGGCTACACCTTC
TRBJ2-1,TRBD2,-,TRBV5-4,CASSHPGLAGGTQFF,TGTGCCAGCAGCCATCCGGGACTAGCGGGAGGGACCCAGTTCTTC
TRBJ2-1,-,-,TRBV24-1,CATGTDYNEQFF,TGTGCCACGGGGACTGACTACAATGAGCAATTCTTC
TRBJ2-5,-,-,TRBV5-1,CASSMGGLAGQETQYF,TGCGCCAGCAGCATGGGGGGACTGGCGGGACAAGAGACCCAGTACTTC
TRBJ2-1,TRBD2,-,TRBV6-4,CASSDGAGDYNEQFF,TGTGCCAGCAGTGACGGTGCGGGAGACTACAATGAGCAGTTCTTC
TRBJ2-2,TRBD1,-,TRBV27,CASSLGTGDVTGELFF,TGTGCCAGCAGTCTTGGGACAGGGGATGTGACCGGGGAGCTGTTTTTT